The clone carrying this TCR beta chain was counted once. These data originate in a study of blood T cell repertoires in COVID-19. Turning to the study itself: Sources were T cells, B-cell-depleted T cells, or PBMCs; the material itself was cDNA or gDNA.

This CDR3 spans 13 amino acids. The germline gives CDR1 SGHNT, CDR2 YENEEA. Trimming left V 5 bases short and J 1 base short, with 8 bases between. Clones were read by immunoSEQ multiplex PCR, and TCRdb kept only the in-frame ones, dropping some. The data show 160,000 or so clones, about nine tenths seen once. The chain combines TRBV11-3 with TRBJ1-1, with no clear D. This clonotype was obtained from a woman aged 45-65 years with acute or convalescent COVID-19. The sequenced sample consisted of peripheral blood. CDR3 bases: TGTGCCAGCAGCGTTCCGGGGAACACTGAAGCTTTCTTT. Residues: CASSVPGNTEAFF.